A selection of T cell receptor beta chains follows, all from one sample in a study of technical replicates of blood from a handful of donors. TCRdb's table, derived via immunoSEQ multiplex PCR, lists solely in-frame clones and lacks some. The table lists about 59,000 clones, about 93% of them singletons, with roughly 4% in the top ten. What was sequenced was PBMCs. These receptors were collected from a human donor in good health. Some clones in this sample may be carry-over from other donors' samples. Both conserved end residues are part of each CDR3. The order of the fields is clone size, D gene, J gene, V gene, CDR3 DNA, CDR3 protein. D genes are given only for firm matches. The size entry is marked missing in some rows and otherwise reads once, few, many or a size class.

>-|TRBD1|TRBJ1-3|TRBV7-9
TGTGCCAGCAGCTCTGGACAGGACGTACGTGGAAACACCATATATTTT
CASSSGQDVRGNTIYF
>-|TRBD2|TRBJ2-2|TRBV27
TGTGCCAGCAGTACAAAGCGGGAGACATTGCCCGGGGAGCTGTTTTTT
CASSTKRETLPGELFF
>-|-|TRBJ2-7|TRBV28
TGTGCCAGCAGTTTGCAGGGGTCATCCGAGCAGTACTTC
CASSLQGSSEQYF
>-|-|TRBJ2-1|TRBV5-1
TGCGCCAGCAGCTCCCAGGGGAATGAGCAGTTCTTC
CASSSQGNEQFF
>-|-|TRBJ2-7|TRBV5-6
TGTGCCAGCAGCTTTTTTGGAACAGGGAGTCACGAGCAGTACTTC
CASSFFGTGSHEQYF
>-|TRBD1|TRBJ1-5|TRBV5-8
TGTGCCAGCAGACCGGACAGGGTTGGAGGCAATCAGCCCCAGCATTTT
CASRPDRVGGNQPQHF
>-|-|TRBJ1-6|TRBV5-6
TGTGCCAGCAGCTTGGAGGGGTCACCCCTCCACTTT
CASSLEGSPLHF
>-|-|TRBJ1-1|TRBV5-1
TGCGCCAGCAGCTTGGGGGGAGGGTACACTGAAGCTTTCTTT
CASSLGGGYTEAFF
>-|TRBD1|TRBJ1-2|TRBV19
TGTGCCAGTAGTAGACAGGGGAGCTCTTATGGCTACACCTTC
CASSRQGSSYGYTF
>-|TRBD2|TRBJ2-7|TRBV11-2
TGTGCCAGCAGCTCCCTCGGGGGGAGGGATTCTTACGAGCAGTACTTC
CASSSLGGRDSYEQYF
>once|-|TRBJ2-3|TRBV15
TGTGCCACCAGCAGTTGGACAGACCTTAGCACAGATACGCAGTATTTT
CATSSWTDLSTDTQYF
>-|-|TRBJ1-4|TRBV9
TGTGCCAGCAGCGGGGGGGCAACTAATGAAAAACTGTTTTTT
CASSGGATNEKLFF
>-|TRBD1|TRBJ1-1|TRBV4-2
TGTGCCAGCAGCCAACCGGACAGGGTTGTTGTTTGGAACACTGAAGCTTTCTTT
CASSQPDRVVVWNTEAFF
>-|-|TRBJ1-5|TRBV6-5
TGTGCCAGCAGACGGACAGTGTGGGGCAATCAGCCCCAGCATTTT
CASRRTVWGNQPQHF
>-|TRBD1|TRBJ1-2|TRBV7-2
TGTGCCAGCAGCCCGGGACAGGGATATGGCTACACCTTC
CASSPGQGYGYTF
>-|-|TRBJ1-6|TRBV14
TGTGCCAGCAGCCAAGAGGGCAGGGCCTCTCCCCTCCACTTT
CASSQEGRASPLHF
>once|-|TRBJ2-1|TRBV11-2
TGTGCCAGCAGCTTAGATAGGGGAGGCGCTGAGCAGTTCTTC
CASSLDRGGAEQFF
>-|-|TRBJ1-2|TRBV6-5
TGTGCCAGCAGTTATGGAGGGGCGGGCTATGGCTACACCTTC
CASSYGGAGYGYTF
>-|-|TRBJ2-7|TRBV28
TGTGCCAGCAGTGGGACAAATACCTACGAGCAGTACTTC
CASSGTNTYEQYF
>-|TRBD1|TRBJ1-2|TRBV5-4
TGTGCCAGCAGCTGGGGACAGGTTAACTATGGCTACACCTTC
CASSWGQVNYGYTF
>-|-|TRBJ2-7|TRBV9
TGTGCCAGCAGCGTAAGGGGGGGCCACCTCGACGAGCAGTACTTC
CASSVRGGHLDEQYF
>-|TRBD1|TRBJ1-1|TRBV4-3
TGCGCCAGCAGCCAAGACCGCTCACAAAGGGGGCTAACTGAAGCTTTCTTT
CASSQDRSQRGLTEAFF
>once|-|TRBJ2-4|TRBV6-5
TGTGCCGGACTAAGGGTGAACATTCAGTACTTC
CAGLRVNIQYF
>-|TRBD2|TRBJ2-5|TRBV2
TGTGCCAGAGTCGGACTAGCGGGACAAGAGACCCAGTACTTC
CARVGLAGQETQYF
>-|TRBD1|TRBJ1-2|TRBV7-9
TGTGCCAGCAGCTCACCCGGGACAGGGGGCGTTACCTTC
CASSSPGTGGVTF
>-|TRBD1|TRBJ1-5|TRBV4-3
TGCGCCAGCAGCCCTAATCACAGGGGAAGGGGACAGCCCCAGCATTTT
CASSPNHRGRGQPQHF
>-|TRBD2|TRBJ2-5|TRBV5-4
TGTGCCAGCAGCACGGGACTAGCGGGGGGGCCGTCGTACTTC
CASSTGLAGGPSYF
>few|TRBD1|TRBJ2-7|TRBV5-1
TGCGCCAGCAGCTTGGCCGGGCGGGCAGGGGGCTACGAGCAGTACTTC
CASSLAGRAGGYEQYF
>-|TRBD1|TRBJ2-7|TRBV6-1
TGTGCCAGCAGGCCGAGACAGGGGTCCGAGCAGTACTTC
CASRPRQGSEQYF
>-|TRBD2|TRBJ2-1|TRBV5-1
TGCGCCAGCAGTTGGGGGGGACCCTACAATGAGCAGTTCTTC
CASSWGGPYNEQFF
>-|-|TRBJ1-1|TRBV20-1
TGCAGTGCTAGAGTAGCGCTGGGGGCTTTCTTT
CSARVALGAFF
>-|-|TRBJ2-1|TRBV18
TGTGCCAGCTCACCACCCAGCAGGGGCTACAATGAGCAGTTCTTC
CASSPPSRGYNEQFF
>-|TRBD1|TRBJ2-2|TRBV7-9
TGTGCCAGCAGCCCGGGACAGGGCACCGGGGAGCTGTTTTTT
CASSPGQGTGELFF
>-|-|TRBJ2-1|TRBV11-3
TGTGCCAGCAGCTTAGTAGGGACACAGAACCCCGCCTTGTTCTTC
CASSLVGTQNPALFF
>-|TRBD1|TRBJ2-3|TRBV7-3
TGTGCCAGCAGCGGGCGACAGGGGACGACAGATACGCAGTATTTT
CASSGRQGTTDTQYF
>once|TRBD2|TRBJ2-1|TRBV30
TGTGCCTGGAGTGTATCTAGCGGGAGGGCCGGGGAGCAGTTCTTC
CAWSVSSGRAGEQFF
>-|TRBD2|TRBJ2-2|TRBV10-3
TGTGCCATCGCTAGCCTAGCGGGGGCGAACACCGGGGAGCTGTTTTTT
CAIASLAGANTGELFF
>once|TRBD1|TRBJ1-1|TRBV2
TGTGCCTGCCTACCCGGACAGGTGAACACTGAAGCTTTCTTT
CACLPGQVNTEAFF
>-|TRBD2|TRBJ2-7|TRBV5-1
TGCGCCAGCAGCGAAGGGACTAGCGGGAGTGGGGAGCAGTACTTC
CASSEGTSGSGEQYF
>-|TRBD1|TRBJ2-3|TRBV19
TGTGCCAGTAGGGAGACGGGACAGGTGGCAGATACGCAGTATTTT
CASRETGQVADTQYF
>-|-|TRBJ1-5|TRBV4-1
TGCGCCAGCAGCCTTGAGCAATCTAGCAATCAGCCCCAGCATTTT
CASSLEQSSNQPQHF